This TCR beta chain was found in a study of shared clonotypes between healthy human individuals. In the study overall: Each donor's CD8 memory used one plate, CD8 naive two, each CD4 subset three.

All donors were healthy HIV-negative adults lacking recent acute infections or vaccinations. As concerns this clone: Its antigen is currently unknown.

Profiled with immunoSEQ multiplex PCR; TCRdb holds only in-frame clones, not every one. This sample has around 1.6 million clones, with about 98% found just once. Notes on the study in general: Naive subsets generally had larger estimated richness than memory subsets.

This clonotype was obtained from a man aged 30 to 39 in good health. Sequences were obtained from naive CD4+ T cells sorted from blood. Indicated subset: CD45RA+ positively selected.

Written as DNA, the CDR3 is TGTGCCAGCAGCTTAGAATCGATGACCGGGGAGCTGTTTTTT. Translation gives CASSLESMTGELFF. The J gene is TRBJ2-2, the V gene TRBV7-2, with D uncertain. The length of the CDR3 is 14 residues. Germline CDR1 and CDR2: SGHTA and FQGNSA. V was shortened by 1 base and J by 5 bases, with 8 bases between the two germline ends. Supplemented by reference TRBV7-2 and TRBJ2-2, the full variable domain reads GAGVSQSPSNKVTEKGKDVELRCDPISGHTALYWYRQSLGQGLEFLIYFQGNSAPDKSGLPSDRFSAERTGGSVSTLTIQRTQQEDSAVYLCASSLESMTGELFFGEGSRLTVL.